The 7 T cell receptor beta chains in this list originate from one sample, sequenced in a study of CD8 T cells in Susac syndrome. Random hexamers were used to reverse transcribe the RNA input (about 0.5 to 1 ug). TCRdb independently ran MiXCR on the immunoSEQ multiplex PCR reads; one entry per CDR3 protein. The sample has around 110,000 distinct CDR3 sequences, approximately 93% seen once. The specimen sequenced was CD8+ T cells from PBMCs. The receptors originated from a human donor with Susac syndrome.

The sample holds one count of this clonotype. This sequence joins TRBV7-9 and TRBJ2-2, with D uncertain. V lost 0 bases to trimming and J lost 5 bases, with 10 bases between them. The CDR3 has 15 amino acids. The germline gives CDR1 SEHNR, CDR2 FQNEAQ (reference sequence). The CDR3 sequence is CASSLASPQTGELFF. The DNA for the CDR3 is TGTGCCAGCAGCTTAGCATCCCCCCAGACCGGGGAGCTGTTTTTT.

The genes are TRBV12-3 or TRBV12-4 and TRBJ2-7, with D unclear. The CDR3 has 13 residues. Trimming cost V 5 bases and J 5 bases, with 13 bases left between them. The DNA for the CDR3 is TGTGCCAGCAGTCCCAAGGTAGGCCACGAGCAGTACTTC. Its protein product is CASSPKVGHEQYF.

V and J are TRBV12-5 and TRBJ2-7, with D possibly TRBD2 on 7 matching bases. Germline V gives CDR1 LGHNT, CDR2 FRNRAP. The V end lost 6 bases, the J end lost 3 bases, and 12 bases lay between the germline ends. The CDR3 has 13 amino acids. CDR3 DNA: TGTGCTAGTGGCCGCGGGGGCAACTACGAGCAGTACTTC. As protein: CASGRGGNYEQYF.

The chain couples TRBV29-1 to TRBJ1-2; D possibly corresponds to TRBD1 (6 bases). Germline values: CDR1 SQVTM, CDR2 ANQGSEA. V lost 5 bases and J lost 7, with 17 bases in between. CDR3 length: 13 residues. The CDR3 nucleotides read TGCAGCGTTCGGTCAGGGGAGACGGGTGGCTACACCTTC. Translation: CSVRSGETGGYTF.

This clonotype was seen just once. The genes are TRBV4-3 and TRBJ1-6; weak D call: TRBD1 (5 bases). The CDR3 covers 14 residues. The V gene lost 4 bases and the J gene lost 5 bases, with 9 bases spanning the gap. Per germline, CDR1 LGHNA and CDR2 YSLEER. The CDR3 spells CASSPTADNSPLHF. In DNA, the CDR3 is TGCGCCAGCAGCCCGACAGCAGATAATTCACCCCTCCACTTT.

The chain employs TRBV7-9 and TRBJ2-5; D is unclear. Germline lookup yields CDR1 SEHNR and CDR2 FQNEAQ (reference sequence). V lost 1 base, J lost 2 bases, and 11 bases lay in between. The length of the CDR3 is 15 residues. CDR3 sequence: CASSLVMGFQETQYF. The CDR3 DNA sequence: TGTGCCAGCAGCTTAGTAATGGGGTTTCAAGAGACCCAGTACTTC.

The CDR3 coding sequence is TGTGCCAGCAGCTTTATAAAAAGTGGGGTCTACACTGAAGCTTTCTTT. This codes for CASSFIKSGVYTEAFF. V usage is TRBV7-8 and J usage is TRBJ1-1; no reliable D call. V was clipped by 3 bases and J by 3 bases, with 17 bases between them. Germline CDR1 and CDR2: SGHVS and FQNEAQ. This CDR3 region has 16 residues.